The 4 T cell receptor beta chains below come from one sample, sequenced in a study of blood T cell repertoires in COVID-19 (dated by TCRdb to 2018 to 2021). The library came from the immunoSEQ multiplex PCR assay. TCRdb provides this immuneACCESS table in a form limited to in-frame rearrangements. Some clones are lacking; in checked studies, under half of them reflect an unresolved V gene, and why the rest are absent is not known. The sample contains 250,000 to 300,000 clones, around 89% of them found a single time. The ten biggest clones cover about 0.99% of the sample. The sample was peripheral blood. These receptors were taken from a woman in her forties who had recovered from COVID-19.

The chain combines TRBV7-2 with TRBJ1-6, with D perhaps matching TRBD1 (6 bases). The CDR3 loop spans 15 amino acids. Per the germline V gene, CDR1 is SGHTA and CDR2 is FQGNSA. V lost 5 bases, J lost 7 bases, and 15 bases lay in between. CDR3 sequence (DNA): TGTGCCAGCAGCCGCCGGACAGCTACAAATTCACCCCTCCACTTT. Its protein product is CASSRRTATNSPLHF.

The rearrangement links TRBV18 to TRBJ2-7; possible D gene TRBD2, 6 bases. Germline CDR1 KGHSH, CDR2 LQKENI. CDR3 size: 15 residues. V was shortened by 4 bases and J by 2 bases, with 15 bases between the two germline ends. The CDR3 protein is CASSQGIAVTYEQYF. As DNA, the CDR3 is TGTGCCAGCTCACAGGGGATAGCGGTTACCTACGAGCAGTACTTC.

A single count supports this clone. The genes are TRBV5-6 and TRBJ2-7, with D possibly TRBD2 on 6 matching bases. Germline CDR1 SGHDT, CDR2 YYEEEE. The V end was cut by 3 bases, the J end by 6 bases, with 10 bases between. CDR3 length equals 12 residues. CDR3 residues: CASSSGGGEQYV. The DNA for the CDR3 is TGTGCCAGCAGCTCCGGGGGTGGCGAGCAGTACGTC.

This CDR3 reads CASSPNRDTRNSPLHF. CDR3 in DNA: TGTGCCAGCAGCCCAAACCGGGACACGCGGAATTCACCCCTCCACTTT. The rearrangement uses TRBV7-6 and TRBJ1-6, with a weak D call TRBD1 (6 bases). The CDR3 spans 16 residues. The germline V gene has CDR1 SGHVS and CDR2 FNYEAQ. Trimming stripped 5 bases from V and 7 bases from J, with 18 bases between.